One and the same sample provided the 23 T cell receptor beta chains below, sequenced in a study of blood T cell repertoires in COVID-19. Profiled with immunoSEQ multiplex PCR; TCRdb holds only in-frame clones, not every one. Of a few hundred thousand clones in the sample, 90% were seen once. Material: peripheral blood. These TCRs come from a woman in her forties or fifties with COVID-19, enrolled during active disease.

The chain is built from TRBV5-1 and TRBJ1-1; D may be TRBD1 (5 bases). Trimming pared 1 base from V and 1 base from J, leaving 11 bases between. The CDR3 covers 15 residues. Germline V gives CDR1 SGHRS, CDR2 YFSETQ. CDR3 residues: CASSLSGGSNTEAFF. The CDR3 nucleotides are TGCGCCAGCAGCTTGAGCGGGGGATCGAACACTGAAGCTTTCTTT.

The chain carries TRBV4-1 and TRBJ1-6; D not certain. This CDR3 region has 17 residues. The germline CDR1 and CDR2 sequences are MGHRA and YSYEKL. The ends were cut back, 0 bases at V and 0 bases at J, with 9 bases in the middle. CDR3 region: CASSQDVGSSYNSPLHF. Here the CDR3 DNA reads TGCGCCAGCAGCCAAGATGTTGGGAGCTCCTATAATTCACCCCTCCACTTT.

The chain's CDR3 is CASSITSGRWNEQFF. DNA of the CDR3: TGTGCCAGCAGCATAACTAGCGGGAGATGGAATGAGCAGTTCTTC. The chain combines TRBV9 with TRBJ2-1, with TRBD2 matching 11 bases. The length of the CDR3 is 15 residues. Germline-derived CDR1 and CDR2 are SGDLS and YYNGEE. V lost 4 bases to trimming and J lost 7 bases; unmatched junction nucleotides: 7.

The genes are TRBV6-5 and TRBJ2-7, with a possible D match to TRBD2 (7 bases). V lost 8 bases to trimming and J lost 4 bases, with 21 bases between them. CDR1 is MNHEY and CDR2 is SVGAGI in the germline V gene. The CDR3 length is 15 residues. CDR3 sequence (DNA): TGTGCCAGCGGGGCCCGCTTTGCGGGGGCGTACGAGCAGTACTTC. Its translation is CASGARFAGAYEQYF.

Regarding this clone: Other DNA sequences from this sample encode an identical CDR3 as well. V gene TRBV9 combines with J gene TRBJ2-7; the D gene is possibly TRBD2 (6 bases). V shed 4 bases and J shed 4 bases, with 12 bases lying between them. Germline-derived CDR1 and CDR2 are SGDLS and YYNGEE. The CDR3 runs to 13 residues. CDR3 coding DNA: TGTGCCAGCAGCCCTAGTCGGGGGTACGAGCAGTACTTC. This codes for CASSPSRGYEQYF.

To note about this clone: This sample includes further DNA sequences coding for the same CDR3. The chain recombines TRBV7-2 with TRBJ2-2; TRBD2 might be the D (6 bases). The CDR3 runs to 13 residues. V was trimmed by 3 bases and J by 5 bases, leaving 7 bases between them. Looked up from germline, CDR1 is SGHTA and CDR2 is FQGNSA. The DNA of the CDR3 is TGTGCCAGCAGCTTGGAGGGGACCGGGGAGCTGTTTTTT. This gives the protein CASSLEGTGELFF.

This chain uses TRBV2 with TRBJ1-3, with D perhaps matching TRBD1 (5 bases). This CDR3 contains 15 residues. The germline gives CDR1 SNHLY, CDR2 FYNNEI. Trimming stripped 7 bases from V and 4 bases from J, with 17 bases between. DNA of the CDR3: TGTGCCAGCAATGCCCCAGGGAAGAGGGGAAACACCATATATTTT. Its protein is CASNAPGKRGNTIYF. The full variable domain, completed using reference TRBV2 and TRBJ1-3, is EPEVTQTPSHQVTQMGQEVILRCVPISNHLYFYWYRQILGQKVEFLVSFYNNEISEKSEIFDDQFSVERPDGSNFTLKIRSTKLEDSAMYFCASNAPGKRGNTIYFGEGSWLTVV.

The chain is built from TRBV9 and TRBJ1-1, with TRBD1 matching over 8 bases. Trimming took 3 bases from V and 3 from J; bases not matched to a gene: 10. CDR3 length equals 16 residues. The germline gives CDR1 SGDLS, CDR2 YYNGEE. CDR3 sequence: CASSADPTGEYTEAFF. As DNA, the CDR3 is TGTGCCAGCAGCGCTGACCCGACAGGGGAGTACACTGAAGCTTTCTTT.

This rearrangement joins TRBV18 to TRBJ2-5, with a tentative D call TRBD2 (6 bases). Between the trimmed V and J ends, which lost 6 bases and 5 bases, there was a span of 13 bases. The CDR3 spans 13 residues. CDR1 is KGHSH, CDR2 LQKENI, per germline. This chain's CDR3 is CASSHGTGETQYF. The CDR3 DNA reads as TGTGCCAGCTCCCACGGGACTGGCGAGACCCAGTACTTC.

The chain recombines TRBV7-3 with TRBJ2-3, with 8 nucleotides matching TRBD2. Trimming at V came to 7 bases and at J to 6 bases, leaving 9 bases not matched to a gene. This CDR3 comprises 14 residues. Germline CDR1 and CDR2: SGHTA and FQGTGA. CDR3 in DNA: TGTGCCAGCAAGTCTGCGGGAGGTTCCGATACGCAGTATTTT. It is translated as CASKSAGGSDTQYF.

The V call is TRBV6-2 or TRBV6-3, the J call TRBJ1-1, with 7 nucleotides matching TRBD1. Germline-derived CDR1 and CDR2 are MNHEY and SVGEGT. The CDR3 contains 15 residues. Trimming at V came to 2 bases and at J to 3 bases, leaving 6 bases not matched to a gene. The CDR3 region is CASSYGGGGYTEAFF. CDR3 in DNA: TGTGCCAGCAGTTACGGAGGGGGCGGGTACACTGAAGCTTTCTTT.

CDR3 DNA sequence: TGTGCCAGCAGTTTACGAGGGGGCGTCACAGATACGCAGTATTTT. As protein: CASSLRGGVTDTQYF. J is TRBJ2-3 and V is TRBV27; TRBD1 agrees at 7 bases. The CDR3 runs 15 residues. Trimming removed 2 bases from V and 2 bases from J; junction bases left unmatched: 4. The germline V gene has CDR1 MNHEY and CDR2 SMNVEV (reference sequence).

The rearrangement joins TRBV6-5 to TRBJ1-2, with TRBD1 identical over 8 bases. J lost 7 bases, V lost 4 bases, and 8 bases had no gene match. In germline, CDR1 is MNHEY, CDR2 SVGAGI. CDR3 length: 14 residues. CDR3 sequence (DNA): TGTGCCAGCAGTTCACAGGGGGGGTTATCTGGCTACACCTTC. Protein product: CASSSQGGLSGYTF.

The V gene is TRBV7-2, the J gene TRBJ2-1, with 10 bases identical to TRBD1. The junction had 5 bases not matched to a gene; V was cut back by 4 bases and J by 5 bases. The CDR3 is made up of 15 amino acids. Looked up from germline, CDR1 is SGHTA and CDR2 is FQGNSA. The CDR3 sequence is CASSYGQGGNNEQFF. Written as DNA, the CDR3 is TGTGCCAGCAGCTATGGACAGGGGGGAAACAATGAGCAGTTCTTC.

There are a few counts of this clone. This chain joins TRBV5-1 and TRBJ2-7; D may be TRBD2 (5 bases). Germline CDR1 SGHRS, CDR2 YFSETQ. CDR3 length equals 15 residues. The germline V and J ends were trimmed by 0 bases and 0 bases, with 10 bases remaining between them. As DNA, the CDR3 is TGCGCCAGCAGCTTGGCTGTTGGACTCTCCTACGAGCAGTACTTC. Amino acids: CASSLAVGLSYEQYF.

Regarding this clone: This same CDR3 is encoded by further DNA sequences in the sample. The chain employs TRBV11-2 and TRBJ1-1, with D uncertain. Trimming shortened V by 1 base and J by 2 bases, and 5 bases separated the two germline ends. Germline V CDR1 and CDR2: SGHAT, FQNNGV. There are 13 residues in the CDR3. The CDR3: CASSLGQNTEAFF. The CDR3 nucleotides read TGTGCCAGCAGCTTAGGGCAAAACACTGAAGCTTTCTTT.

The chain uses TRBV6-6 and TRBJ1-1; unclear D gene. Germline V gene lookup returns CDR1 MNHNY and CDR2 SVGAGI (reference sequence). V was clipped by 6 bases and J by 1 base, with 6 bases between them. This CDR3 spans 12 amino acids. The CDR3 bases are TGTGCCAGCAGCCGGAGGAACACTGAAGCTTTCTTT. This encodes CASSRRNTEAFF.

V is TRBV20-1 and J is TRBJ2-3; TRBD2 might be the D (6 bases). Germline V gene data show CDR1 as DFQATT and CDR2 as SNEGSKA (reference sequence). V dropped 3 bases and J dropped 3 bases, with 10 bases sitting between them. The CDR3 is made up of 13 amino acids. The CDR3 spells CSASGGKTDTQYF. CDR3 sequence (DNA): TGCAGTGCTAGTGGAGGGAAAACAGATACGCAGTATTTT.

The CDR3 DNA reads TGTGCCAGCAGTTCGACGGGAGGGCAGACGTACGAGCAGTACTTC. Residues: CASSSTGGQTYEQYF. The rearrangement joins TRBV6-6 to TRBJ2-7; 8 bases are a match to TRBD2. This CDR3 spans 15 amino acids. V lost 4 bases, J lost 4 bases, and 9 bases stayed unmatched. The germline gives CDR1 MNHNY, CDR2 SVGAGI (reference sequence).

This chain connects TRBV6-4 to TRBJ2-3; 8 bases are a match to TRBD1. Germline loops: CDR1 MRHNA, CDR2 SNTAGT. With 6 bases clipped from V and 2 bases from J, the junction kept 7 bases outside the gene matches. The CDR3 length is 15 residues. The CDR3 is CASSPGQEYTDTQYF. CDR3 nucleotides: TGTGCCAGCAGCCCGGGACAGGAGTACACAGATACGCAGTATTTT.

The chain joins TRBV24-1 to TRBJ2-4, with D maybe TRBD2 (6 bases). Trimming took 6 bases from V and 3 from J, leaving 8 bases between them. The CDR3 length is 13 residues. The germline gives CDR1 KGHDR, CDR2 SFDVKD. The CDR3 nucleotides read TGTGCCACCAGTCCAGCGGGCAAAAACATTCAGTACTTC. It encodes CATSPAGKNIQYF.

The rearrangement joins TRBV12-3 or TRBV12-4 to TRBJ2-5, with 7 bases aligning to TRBD2. There are 13 residues in the CDR3. Unmatched junction bases numbered 3, after V lost 3 bases and J lost 5 bases. The CDR3 reads CASSFTGGETQYF. Written as DNA, the CDR3 is TGTGCCAGCAGTTTCACCGGGGGGGAGACCCAGTACTTC.

This rearrangement joins TRBV7-3 to TRBJ1-1; weak D call: TRBD1 (5 bases). CDR3 length: 14 residues. Trimming cost V 5 bases and J 4 bases, with 14 bases left between them. Germline V gene data show CDR1 as SGHTA and CDR2 as FQGTGA. CDR3: CASSLLGGGTEAFF. CDR3 DNA sequence: TGTGCCAGCAGCCTGCTGGGGGGTGGCACTGAAGCTTTCTTT.